This T cell receptor (beta chain) was retrieved from a study of cytomegalovirus exposure and HLA in healthy donors. Looked up from germline, CDR1 is SGHAT and CDR2 is FQNNGV. The CDR3 sequence is 14 residues long. V was cut by 5 bases and J by 8 bases, with 18 bases left in between. In this sample, this clone turned up a few times. The assay was immunoSEQ multiplex PCR, and TCRdb's table has in-frame clones only and misses some. The data show about 89,000 clones, roughly 83% seen once. The chain employs TRBV11-2 and TRBJ1-2; a possible D gene is TRBD1 (6 bases). This clonotype was sampled from a woman between 18 and 29 years old in good health and CMV-seropositive. The specimen sequenced was PBMCs. The CDR3 DNA reads as TGTGCCAGCAGCAGGGGGACGCGCGCCGGGGGCTACACCTTC. Translation: CASSRGTRAGGYTF.